Shown below are 5 T cell receptor beta chains from a single sample sequenced in a study of tumor-infiltrating lymphocytes in oesophageal squamous cell carcinoma. Using its own MiXCR run on the PCR reads, TCRdb lists one record per CDR3 protein. The sample lists about 21,000 distinct CDR3 sequences; more than 30% were seen once. Sequencing was done on a sample of esophageal tumor tissue. These receptors came from a male donor with esophageal squamous cell carcinoma.

By share, this clonotype counts as medium-sized. V and J are TRBV6-1 and TRBJ2-6; D call uncertain. With 8 bases removed from V and 4 bases from J, the gap between germline ends came to 9 bases. Germline values: CDR1 MNHNS, CDR2 SASEGT. CDR3 length: 13 amino acids. This CDR3 is CASSATGANVLTF. The CDR3 DNA reads TGTGCCAGCTCGGCCACCGGGGCCAACGTCCTGACTTTC.

This clonotype appeared a few times. CDR3 protein: CASSFSGANTGELFF. As DNA, the CDR3 is TGTGCCAGCAGCTTCAGCGGGGCGAACACCGGGGAGCTGTTTTTT. This chain joins TRBV11-3 and TRBJ2-2; 7 nucleotides line up with TRBD2. The trim removed 3 bases at V and 0 bases at J, leaving 1 base unmatched. Germline loops: CDR1 SGHNT, CDR2 YENEEA. The CDR3 extends over 15 amino acids.

This chain joins TRBV6-6 and TRBJ1-4; D is ambiguous. Near its end, the DNA agrees better with TRBJ2-2, so the J call may be wrong. The germline gives CDR1 MNHNY, CDR2 SVGAGI (reference sequence). The CDR3 totals 15 residues. The CDR3 region has the DNA TGTGCCAGCGGTCCCCGGACGGTGATCACCGGGGAGCTGTTTTTT. It specifies CASGPRTVITGELFF.

This chain joins TRBV7-2 and TRBJ1-4, with D unresolved. The germline V gene encodes CDR1 SGHTA and CDR2 FQGNSA. Trimming cost V 1 base and J 7 bases, with 10 bases left between them. There are 14 residues in the CDR3. CDR3 sequence: CASSLGASGEKLFF. The CDR3 DNA is TGTGCCAGCAGCTTAGGGGCGTCTGGTGAAAAACTGTTTTTT.

A word on this clonotype: The conserved phenylalanine or tryptophan is not found at the CDR3 terminus, so this likely reflects a read error. Because the CDR3's place on the DNA is in doubt, the DNA is left out and the CDR3 is given as listed by TCRdb. The chain links TRBV7-2 to TRBJ2-6. Germline CDR1 SGHTA, CDR2 FQGNSA. The CDR3 has 13 residues if both end residues are counted. The CDR3 protein is CASSLVNEQFFGA.